Listed below are T cell receptor beta chains from one sample, sequenced in a study of blood T cell repertoires in COVID-19. Data came from immunoSEQ multiplex PCR; TCRdb stores just in-frame clones and leaves some out. The sample shows about 160,000 clones, 90% of them seen only once. The sequencing sample was made of peripheral blood. The receptors here all came from a man aged 55 to 70 with active or convalescent COVID-19. The CDR3 runs from the conserved cysteine through the conserved F or W.

V gene	CDR3 length	J gene	CDR3 protein
TRBV6-1	16	TRBJ1-4	CASSEALYQGNEKLFF
TRBV5-1	14	TRBJ2-1	CASSVGQLYNEQFF
TRBV10-2	17	TRBJ2-1	CASGTNFHQRSYNEQFF
TRBV6-6	14	TRBJ2-7	CASSSGQGRHEQYF
TRBV12-5	14	TRBJ2-5	CASGKGQGGETQYF
TRBV2	13	TRBJ2-6	CASTLSGANVLTF
TRBV5-6	15	TRBJ1-1	CASSYVDRGKTEAFF
TRBV10-1	13	TRBJ2-3	CASNLGGTDTQYF
TRBV18	14	TRBJ1-1	CASSPDRGGTEAFF
TRBV9	16	TRBJ1-2	CASSVASGQGDYGYTF
TRBV10-3	17	TRBJ2-2	CAISESRGRLNTGELFF
TRBV11-2	14	TRBJ2-7	CASSFGQGDYEQYF
TRBV6-5	14	TRBJ2-2	CASRPLAGAGELFF
TRBV18	18	TRBJ2-5	CASSDRLAGGPGRETQYF
TRBV10-2	14	TRBJ1-2	CASSEGRMAYGYTF
TRBV11-3	16	TRBJ2-1	CASSPREGGQYNEQFF
TRBV5-1	14	TRBJ1-2	CASKEGSPVYGYTF
TRBV19	14	TRBJ1-5	CASSIDRGAQPQHF